This T cell receptor (beta chain) was found in a study of monozygotic twins with inflammatory bowel disease. The draw for each donor consisted of a single 2.5 ml blood sample. CDR1 and CDR2 (germline): SGHTA, FQGNSA. CDR3 length: 15 amino acids. Two nested PCRs, of approximately 16 and 10 cycles, processed TCRalpha and TCRbeta cDNA. TCRdb processed the 5' RACE reads again and assigns one entry to each CDR3 protein, with no DNA. Its clone listing holds 150,000 or so distinct CDR3 sequences. This receptor was taken from a human donor with ulcerative colitis or Crohn's disease, or a healthy co-twin of an affected twin (not recorded which). The chain uses TRBV7-2 and TRBJ2-7; the D call of TRBD1 rests on TCRdb alone, since no DNA is present to check it. Source material: blood. The CDR3 here is CASSSTGTGDYEQYF.